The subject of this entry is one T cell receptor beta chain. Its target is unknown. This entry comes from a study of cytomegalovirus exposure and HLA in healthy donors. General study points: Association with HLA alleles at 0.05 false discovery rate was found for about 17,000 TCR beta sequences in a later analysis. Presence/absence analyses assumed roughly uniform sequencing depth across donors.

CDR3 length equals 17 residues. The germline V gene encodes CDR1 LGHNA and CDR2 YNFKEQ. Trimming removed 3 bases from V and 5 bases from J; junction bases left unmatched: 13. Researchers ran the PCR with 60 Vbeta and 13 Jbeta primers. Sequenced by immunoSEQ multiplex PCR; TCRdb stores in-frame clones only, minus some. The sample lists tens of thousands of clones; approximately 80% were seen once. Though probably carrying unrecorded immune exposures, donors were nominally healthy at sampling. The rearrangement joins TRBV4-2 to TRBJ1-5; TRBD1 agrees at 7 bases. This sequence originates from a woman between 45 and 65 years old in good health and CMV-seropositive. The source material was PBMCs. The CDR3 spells CASSQTRMRDSYQPQHF. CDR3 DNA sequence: TGTGCCAGCAGCCAGACGAGGATGCGGGACAGTTATCAGCCCCAGCATTTT.